A single sample is the source of the 6 T cell receptor beta chains below, sequenced in a study of OX40 agonist ivuxolimab in advanced cancers. Assay: immunoSEQ multiplex PCR; the TCRdb copy retains only in-frame clones and omits some. The sample carries around 71,000 clones, roughly 78% recorded once. The sequencing here drew on CD4+ or CD8+ T cells sorted from blood, taken in a trial of the OX40 agonist ivuxolimab. The receptors were sampled from an adult with an advanced solid tumor such as melanoma, head and neck, liver or kidney cancer.

In the case of this clone: It may be a read error: a sequence one base away is much more abundant. The chain combines TRBV4-2 with TRBJ1-5; D unresolved. V was cut by 1 base and J by 4 bases, with 8 bases left in between. CDR1 and CDR2 from the germline V gene are LGHNA and YNFKEQ. CDR3 size: 14 residues. CDR3 amino acids: CASSQVQKNQPQHF. The CDR3 nucleotides read TGTGCCAGCAGCCAAGTCCAGAAAAATCAGCCCCAGCATTTT.

This clone was seen more than once but under ten times. The V gene is TRBV19, the J gene TRBJ1-6, with D unresolved. CDR3 length: 12 residues. Germline values: CDR1 LNHDA, CDR2 SQIVND (reference sequence). V dropped 1 base and J dropped 10 bases, with 5 bases sitting between them. The CDR3 protein is CASSIARSPLHF. The CDR3 DNA reads TGTGCCAGTAGTATAGCAAGATCACCCCTCCACTTT.

This clone came up once. The chain carries TRBV6-1 and TRBJ1-5, with a tentative D call TRBD1 (6 bases). V was clipped by 1 base and J by 5 bases, with 12 bases between them. The V gene's germline CDR1 is MNHNS and CDR2 SASEGT. The CDR3 is made up of 15 amino acids. The CDR3 sequence: CASSEGAAGDQPQHF. The CDR3 DNA sequence: TGTGCCAGCAGTGAAGGAGCGGCAGGGGATCAGCCCCAGCATTTT.

This rearrangement joins TRBV7-2 to TRBJ1-1, with D unclear. The CDR3 has 14 residues. From germline, CDR1 is SGHTA and CDR2 FQGNSA. With 1 base removed from V and 4 bases from J, the gap between germline ends came to 10 bases. CDR3 sequence reads: CASSLDGWVTEAFF. In DNA form, the CDR3 reads TGTGCCAGCAGCTTAGACGGGTGGGTCACTGAAGCTTTCTTT.

The chain is built from TRBV6-5 and TRBJ2-3; TRBD1 is a possible D gene (7 bases). V lost 0 bases and J lost 4, with 11 bases in between. This CDR3 comprises 15 residues. Germline V gives CDR1 MNHEY, CDR2 SVGAGI. The CDR3 nucleotides are TGTGCCAGCAGTTACTCCAGGGGGGCCTCAGATACGCAGTATTTT. Its protein product is CASSYSRGASDTQYF.

This clone was recorded only once. The CDR3 reads CASTRTDTQYF. CDR3 DNA: TGTGCCAGCACCCGCACAGATACGCAGTATTTT. This chain uses TRBV6-5 with TRBJ2-3; the D is unclear. The CDR3 runs to 11 residues. Germline assignment: CDR1 MNHEY and CDR2 SVGAGI. Between the trimmed V and J ends, which lost 7 bases and 1 base, there was a span of 3 bases.